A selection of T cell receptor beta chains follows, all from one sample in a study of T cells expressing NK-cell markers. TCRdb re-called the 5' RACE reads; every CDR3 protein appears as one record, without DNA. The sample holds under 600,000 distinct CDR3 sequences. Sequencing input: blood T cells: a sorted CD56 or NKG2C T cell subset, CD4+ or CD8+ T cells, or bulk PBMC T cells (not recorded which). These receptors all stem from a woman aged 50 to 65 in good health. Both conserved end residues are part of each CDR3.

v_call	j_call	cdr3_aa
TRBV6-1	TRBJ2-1	CASKFGGREQFF
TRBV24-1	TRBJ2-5	CATSEPIPGTGDQETQYF
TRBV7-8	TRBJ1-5	CASSHPYRGSQPQHF
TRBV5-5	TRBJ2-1	CASSSRIGGGFF
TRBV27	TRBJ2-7	CASSLRGGGTYEQYF
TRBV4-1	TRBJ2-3	CASSLGTGGVTDTQYF
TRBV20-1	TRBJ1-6	CSALNRVGSPLHF
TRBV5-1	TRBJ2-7	CASSLGGPFVEQYF
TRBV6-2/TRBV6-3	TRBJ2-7	CASSYSGPSGPEQYF
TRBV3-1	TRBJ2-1	CASSRLPSIASGGYYNEQFF
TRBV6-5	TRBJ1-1	CASSYTGVRNTEAFF
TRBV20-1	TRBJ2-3	CSALEFQGGADTQYF
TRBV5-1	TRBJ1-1	CASSLQTMNTEAFF
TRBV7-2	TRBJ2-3	CASSRNGLAGTLRTDTQYF
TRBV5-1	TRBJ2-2	CASSSRTGQTGELFF
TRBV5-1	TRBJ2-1	CASSGLPRGIVDNEQFF
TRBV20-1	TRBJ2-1	CSARGDLYNEQFF
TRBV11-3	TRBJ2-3	CASSPTETGYTDTQYF
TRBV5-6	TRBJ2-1	CASSSIAGRTYNEQFF
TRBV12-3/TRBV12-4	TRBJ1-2	CASSLNRDRTDGYTF
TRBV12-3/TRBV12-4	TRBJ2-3	CASSTGLGADTDTQYF
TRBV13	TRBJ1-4	CASTRVGLRNEKLFF
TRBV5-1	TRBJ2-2	CASMRDTNTGELFF
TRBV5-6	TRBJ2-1	CASTLAGVGEQFF
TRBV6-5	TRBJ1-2	CASSHSRGLYTF
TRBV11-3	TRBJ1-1	CASSVDGLNTEAFF
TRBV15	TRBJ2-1	CATSRGTSGSEQFF
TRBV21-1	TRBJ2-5	CASSKRRSRETQYF
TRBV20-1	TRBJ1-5	CSAREYQMGYSNQPQHF
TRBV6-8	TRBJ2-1	CASSYSSGPVAVDEQFF
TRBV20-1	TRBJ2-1	CSASDRQGALNEQFF
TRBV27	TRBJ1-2	CASRVGLGRQNYGYTF
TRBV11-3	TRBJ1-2	CASSATDGSDGGYTF